The rows below give T cell receptor beta chains drawn from one sample of a study of blood T cell repertoires in COVID-19. Profiling relied on immunoSEQ multiplex PCR, and the TCRdb table lists in-frame clones only, not all of them. The profile covers about 170,000 clones, with approximately 86% appearing a single time and roughly 1.1% taken by the ten largest. Specimen: peripheral blood. These receptors all stem from a man in his 60s who had recovered from COVID-19. CDR3s include the opening cysteine and the closing phenylalanine or tryptophan. Each record gives: J gene, D gene, V gene, clone size, CDR3 protein, CDR3 DNA. D genes are given only for firm matches. Only some rows state a clone size, as once, few, many or a class for expanded clones.

TRBJ1-5 - TRBV2 - CASTRDSNQPQHF TGTGCCAGCACTCGAGATAGCAATCAGCCCCAGCATTTT
TRBJ2-1 - TRBV20-1 - CSAGRRDEQFF TGCAGTGCCGGCCGCAGGGATGAGCAGTTCTTC
TRBJ1-6 TRBD1 TRBV5-4 - CASSSTTGGNSPLHF TGTGCCAGCAGCTCTACGACAGGGGGAAATTCACCCCTCCACTTT
TRBJ1-1 - TRBV28 - CASSLKGSQGTFF TGTGCCAGCAGTTTAAAGGGGAGTCAGGGGACTTTCTTT
TRBJ2-4 TRBD2 TRBV11-2 - CASSRSGGGNIQYF TGTGCCAGCAGCCGTAGCGGGGGTGGGAACATTCAGTACTTC
TRBJ2-2 TRBD1 TRBV10-1 once CASSSRDRPQEANTGELFF TGCGCCAGCAGTTCGAGGGACAGGCCGCAGGAGGCGAACACCGGGGAGCTGTTTTTT
TRBJ1-2 TRBD1 TRBV2 - CASGNNQDRGYGYTF TGTGCCAGCGGGAATAACCAGGACAGGGGTTATGGCTACACCTTC
TRBJ2-1 TRBD2 TRBV9 - CASSVGGLAVAYNEQFF TGTGCCAGCAGCGTAGGGGGACTAGCGGTGGCCTACAATGAGCAGTTCTTC
TRBJ2-1 TRBD2 TRBV4-2 - CASSQAPAASGGAYEQFF TGTGCCAGCAGCCAAGCCCCCGCGGCTAGCGGGGGGGCCTATGAGCAGTTCTTC
TRBJ1-2 - TRBV2 - CASSTGNYGYTF TGTGCCAGCAGCACAGGGAACTATGGCTACACCTTC
TRBJ2-6 - TRBV19 - CASSIQGLHAGANVLTF TGTGCCAGTAGTATTCAGGGGTTACATGCTGGGGCCAACGTCCTGACTTTC
TRBJ2-3 - TRBV7-9 - CASSPLGGGRTDTQYF TGTGCCAGCAGCCCGCTAGGGGGGGGCCGCACAGATACGCAGTATTTT
TRBJ1-2 TRBD1 TRBV19 - CASTYGQGYGYTF TGTGCCAGTACTTATGGACAGGGGTATGGCTACACCTTC
TRBJ1-6 TRBD1 TRBV25-1 - CASSEPGGAGEYNSPLHF TGTGCCAGCAGTGAGCCAGGGGGCGCTGGGGAATATAATTCACCCCTCCACTTT
TRBJ2-7 TRBD1 TRBV25-1 - CASRQTGSPTGQYF TGTGCCAGCAGACAGACAGGGTCGCCTACGGGGCAGTACTTC
TRBJ2-1 - TRBV4-1 - CASSQNAPGNEQFF TGCGCCAGCAGCCAGAACGCGCCTGGCAATGAGCAGTTCTTC
TRBJ2-7 - TRBV11-2 - CASSLPDGQLYEQYF TGTGCCAGCAGCTTACCCGATGGACAGCTATACGAGCAGTACTTC
TRBJ1-6 TRBD1 TRBV4-1 - CASSQDQGTGNSPLHF TGCGCCAGCAGCCAAGATCAAGGGACAGGGAATTCACCCCTCCACTTT
TRBJ1-4 - TRBV19 - CASSIQVTEKLFF TGTGCCAGTAGTATTCAGGTTACGGAAAAACTGTTTTTT
TRBJ1-1 TRBD1 TRBV7-2 - CASTPPNDRGTEAFF TGTGCCAGCACCCCTCCTAATGACAGGGGAACTGAAGCTTTCTTT
TRBJ2-5 TRBD1 TRBV3-1/TRBV3-2 - CASRVQGQETQYF TGTGCCAGCAGGGTACAGGGGCAAGAGACCCAGTACTTC
TRBJ2-1 TRBD1 TRBV19 - CASSIRRDRSSYNEQFF TGTGCCAGTAGTATACGACGGGACAGAAGCTCCTACAATGAGCAGTTCTTC
TRBJ2-3 TRBD2 TRBV24-1 - CATSDFRRGGTDTQYF TGTGCCACCAGTGATTTCCGGCGGGGGGGCACAGATACGCAGTATTTT
TRBJ1-3 - TRBV18 - CASSPGAGASSGNTIYF TGTGCCAGCTCACCAGGGGCAGGGGCGAGCTCTGGAAACACCATATATTTT
TRBJ2-1 - TRBV7-9 - CASQGSSSYNEQFF TGTGCCAGTCAGGGGTCGAGCTCCTACAATGAGCAGTTCTTC
TRBJ2-2 TRBD1 TRBV5-8 - CASRGQVNTGELFF TGTGCCAGCAGGGGACAGGTGAACACCGGGGAGCTGTTTTTT
TRBJ2-1 TRBD2 TRBV15 - CATSRDIAGGLNEQFF TGTGCCACCAGCAGAGATATAGCGGGGGGGCTCAATGAGCAGTTCTTC
TRBJ2-1 TRBD2 TRBV6-5 - CASSYGGGAGEQFF TGTGCCAGCAGTTACGGCGGGGGGGCCGGTGAGCAGTTCTTC
TRBJ2-2 - TRBV7-9 - CASSLGTNTGELFF TGTGCCAGCAGCTTAGGCACTAACACCGGGGAGCTGTTTTTT
TRBJ2-3 TRBD2 TRBV10-2 - CASSALAGNTDTQYF TGCGCCAGCAGTGCCCTAGCGGGGAACACAGATACGCAGTATTTT
TRBJ1-1 - TRBV9 once CASSVVGANTEAFF TGTGCCAGCAGCGTAGTGGGGGCCAACACTGAAGCTTTCTTT
TRBJ1-5 - TRBV27 - CASRGSNQPQHF TGTGCCAGCCGGGGGAGCAATCAGCCCCAGCATTTT
TRBJ1-1 - TRBV14 - CASSLLRENTEAFF TGTGCCAGCAGCCTACTGCGGGAAAACACTGAAGCTTTCTTT
TRBJ2-1 - TRBV6-4 few CASSDVWGEGNEQFF TGTGCCAGCAGTGACGTCTGGGGGGAAGGGAATGAGCAGTTCTTC
TRBJ1-1 - TRBV5-4 - CASSFTSGNTEAFF TGTGCCAGCAGCTTTACCTCCGGGAACACTGAAGCTTTCTTT
TRBJ1-2 - TRBV29-1 - CSAGDTNYGYTF TGCAGCGCCGGGGACACCAACTATGGCTACACCTTC
TRBJ1-1 - TRBV29-1 - CSVDAGIGNTEAFF TGCAGCGTTGATGCAGGGATTGGGAACACTGAAGCTTTCTTT
TRBJ2-1 TRBD2 TRBV19 - CASNRASGGLYNEQFF TGTGCTTCCAACCGGGCTAGCGGGGGATTATACAATGAGCAGTTCTTC
TRBJ1-1 TRBD1 TRBV7-2 many CASSPWQGVAEAFF TGTGCCAGCAGCCCCTGGCAGGGGGTCGCTGAAGCTTTCTTT
TRBJ2-3 TRBD1 TRBV2 once CASRRWTGGVDTQYF TGTGCCAGCAGACGTTGGACAGGAGGAGTGGATACGCAGTATTTT
TRBJ2-2 TRBD2 TRBV4-3 few CASSQGDSGGNTGELFF TGCGCCAGCAGCCAAGGAGACTCGGGGGGGAACACCGGGGAGCTGTTTTTT
TRBJ2-5 - TRBV3-1/TRBV3-2 - CASSRTPRQETQYF TGTGCCAGCAGCCGAACGCCGCGCCAAGAGACCCAGTACTTC
TRBJ2-7 TRBD1 TRBV5-1 - CASSLAWGQGYDEQYF TGCGCCAGCAGCTTGGCATGGGGACAGGGATACGACGAGCAGTACTTC
TRBJ2-2 TRBD2 TRBV10-3 - CAITDHKAGGSTGELFF TGTGCCATCACAGACCACAAGGCGGGGGGCAGTACCGGGGAGCTGTTTTTT
TRBJ2-3 - TRBV7-3 - CASSSRAAADTQYF TGTGCCAGCAGCTCGAGGGCCGCGGCAGATACGCAGTATTTT
TRBJ2-2 - TRBV14 few CASSQDAGGLVTGELFF TGTGCCAGCAGCCAAGATGCAGGGGGGCTTGTCACCGGGGAGCTGTTTTTT
TRBJ1-1 - TRBV9 - CASSVTGADTEAFF TGTGCCAGCAGCGTAACTGGGGCCGACACTGAAGCTTTCTTT
TRBJ1-1 - TRBV5-8 - CASSFYDRTFMNTEAFF TGTGCCAGCAGCTTTTACGACAGGACCTTCATGAACACTGAAGCTTTCTTT
TRBJ1-3 - TRBV7-3 - CASSLMGAHGNTIYF TGTGCCAGCAGCTTAATGGGGGCTCATGGAAACACCATATATTTT
TRBJ2-7 TRBD1 TRBV5-1 few CASSPWTGGGYEQYF TGCGCCAGCAGCCCTTGGACAGGGGGCGGGTACGAGCAGTACTTC
TRBJ2-1 - TRBV4-3 - CASSQDSVRGEQFF TGCGCCAGCAGCCAAGACTCAGTGAGGGGGGAGCAGTTCTTC
TRBJ2-7 TRBD1 TRBV7-9 - CASTRTGDYEQYF TGTGCCAGCACCCGGACAGGGGACTACGAGCAGTACTTC
TRBJ2-2 - TRBV19 - CASSPLDRNTGELFF TGTGCCAGTAGTCCTCTTGACAGAAACACCGGGGAGCTGTTTTTT
TRBJ1-6 TRBD1 TRBV27 - CASTPVGRGIGSPLHF TGTGCCAGCACCCCGGTGGGCAGGGGGATCGGTTCACCCCTCCACTTT
TRBJ1-6 - TRBV6-1 - CASSEQGSSYNSPLHF TGTGCCAGCAGTGAGCAGGGAAGCTCCTATAATTCACCCCTCCACTTT
TRBJ2-2 - TRBV7-3 many CASSPSRGASTGELFF TGTGCCAGCAGCCCCTCTCGGGGGGCATCCACCGGGGAGCTGTTTTTT
TRBJ2-6 TRBD1 TRBV3-1/TRBV3-2 - CASSTTGRGANVLTF TGTGCCAGCAGCACGACAGGGCGAGGGGCCAACGTCCTGACTTTC